This TCR beta chain was identified during a study of Graves' ophthalmopathy and Graves' hyperthyroidism. Study-wide context: Peripheral blood samples were taken at initial diagnosis, before any treatment. Broader study findings: Most clonotypes expanded in thyroid above 0.001 frequency were present in blood too.

The germline gives CDR1 MNHNS, CDR2 SASEGT. The length of the CDR3 is 14 residues. V lost 8 bases and J lost 1, with 14 bases in between. The sample holds a few counts of this clonotype. Its antigen remains unidentified. RNA transcripts were the template, and TCR beta CDR3 regions were amplified from them. Second-round multiplex PCR came after first-round RT-PCR with HTBI primers. Each CDR3 protein gets one entry after TCRdb re-called the multiplex PCR reads with MiXCR. Of about 210,000 distinct CDR3 sequences listed, under 30% are singletons. Those donors who had ophthalmopathy presented with moderate-to-severe activity, a CAS of ≥3, a NOSPECS of ≥4 and a duration under 3 months. Sampling around 9.8 ml of fresh peripheral blood provided the PBMCs.

This sequence originates from a man in his fifties with Graves' ophthalmopathy. The rearrangement uses TRBV6-1 and TRBJ1-1; a weak D match, TRBD1 (5 bases). Sequenced sample: peripheral blood. CDR3 DNA: TGTGCCAGCTCGAGACAGCACCCGAACACTGAAGCTTTCTTT. This gives the protein CASSRQHPNTEAFF.